This T cell receptor beta chain appears in the sequencing data of a study of shared clonotypes between healthy human individuals. Study summary: Three plates each covered CD4 naive and memory; CD8 naive two, CD8 memory one. Study results and limitations: A handful of donors had around 5% of their naive CD4 clonotypes in common. Naive subsets generally exceeded memory subsets in estimated richness.

Details on this clone: Its antigen remains unknown.

This CDR3 has 15 residues. The V gene end was trimmed by 4 bases and the J gene end by 5 bases; junction bases not matched to a gene: 8. CDR1 is KGHSH and CDR2 is LQKENI in the germline V gene. Sequencing was performed with immunoSEQ multiplex PCR; in TCRdb, only in-frame clones are kept and a portion is missing. The sample consists of about 1.5 million clones, roughly 96% of them appearing once. This sequence was found in a man between 25 and 39 years old in good health. The sequenced sample consisted of naive CD4+ T cells sorted from blood. The subset: CD45RA+ positively selected. The chain recombines TRBV18 with TRBJ2-1; 7 positions match TRBD2. This CDR3 is CASSRRVREDNEQFF. The CDR3 DNA reads TGTGCCAGCTCACGCCGGGTCCGGGAGGACAATGAGCAGTTCTTC.